This T cell receptor beta chain was sequenced in a study of T-cell reconstitution after alpha-beta-depleted transplantation in children. Study results and caveats: A year had passed since transplant, and T-cell counts and diversity by then came mostly from newly produced T cells.

It was with unique molecular identifiers that the TCRbeta library was prepared. TCRdb itself ran the PCR reads through MiXCR, one entry per CDR3 protein. The table records 300,000 to 400,000 distinct CDR3 sequences, about a quarter of them present only once. Germline V gene data show CDR1 as SGHTA and CDR2 as FQGNSA. The CDR3 runs 17 residues. Trimming removed 5 bases at V and 0 bases at J, with 18 bases between. Remarks on this clonotype: As yet, its antigen is unknown.

The clonotype comes from a male patient younger than 18 who had a stem cell transplant for acute lymphoblastic leukemia, so the T cells may come from the graft donor. This chain links TRBV7-2 with TRBJ2-3; tentatively, D is TRBD1 or TRBD2 (5 bases each). Material: PBMCs, mostly from graft donor cells, obtained 180 days after TCRalphabeta/CD19-depleted stem cell transplant. CDR3 loop: CASSTPPGRTSTDTQYF. The DNA for the CDR3 is TGTGCCAGCAGCACCCCTCCGGGGCGGACTAGCACAGATACGCAGTATTTT.